The source of this TCR beta chain is a study of cytotoxic CD8 clonotypes in ibrutinib-treated CLL. Libraries were prepared by immunoSEQ multiplex PCR; TCRdb keeps only in-frame clonotypes and omits some of them. The sample has around 160,000 clones; about four fifths are singletons. Trimming at V came to 3 bases and at J to 4 bases, leaving 12 bases not matched to a gene. CDR3 size: 17 residues. The germline gives CDR1 SGHAT, CDR2 FQNNGV. Material: PBMCs, obtained after 12 months of ibrutinib treatment. This rearrangement joins TRBV11-2 to TRBJ2-4, with TRBD1 identical over 7 bases. The TCR was taken from a human donor with chronic lymphocytic leukemia. The CDR3, as DNA: TGTGCCAGCAGCTTGGATAAAATTACAGGGGATAAAAACATTCAGTACTTC. Translated: CASSLDKITGDKNIQYF. The full variable domain, rest sourced from reference TRBV11-2 and TRBJ2-4, is EAGVAQSPRYKIIEKRQSVAFWCNPISGHATLYWYQQILGQGPKLLIQFQNNGVVDDSQLPKDRFSAERLKGVDSTLKIQPAKLEDSAVYLCASSLDKITGDKNIQYFGAGTRLSVL.